Presented here are 8 T cell receptor beta chains from one specimen sequenced in a study of blood T cell repertoires in COVID-19. Using immunoSEQ multiplex PCR, the repertoire was profiled, and TCRdb retains in-frame clones only, with some absent. The sample lists under 50,000 clones, about 88% occurring once. The sequenced material came from peripheral blood. The receptors come from a man between 65 and 85 years old with active COVID-19.

The chain combines TRBV15 with TRBJ2-4, with 8 bases that match TRBD1. The CDR3 sequence is 16 residues long. With 3 bases clipped from V and 6 bases from J, the junction kept 10 bases outside the gene matches. Germline V gene sequence: CDR1 LNHNV, CDR2 YYDKDF (reference sequence). The CDR3 protein is CATSRKQTGAGNIQYF. The CDR3 DNA is TGTGCCACCAGCAGGAAACAGACAGGGGCTGGAAACATTCAGTACTTC.

The gene calls are TRBV3-1 (or the pseudogene TRBV3-2) and TRBJ2-1; 7 nucleotides line up with TRBD2. This CDR3 spans 17 amino acids. Germline V CDR1 and CDR2: LGHDT, YNNKEL (reference sequence). The J segment lost 8 bases and the V segment lost 0 bases, leaving 13 bases of the junction unmatched. DNA for the CDR3: TGTGCCAGCAGCCAAGATGTTCAAGCGCCTCGGGGGGATGAGCAGTTCTTC. This sequence encodes CASSQDVQAPRGDEQFF.

The chain carries TRBV28 and TRBJ2-1; TRBD2 matches 12 bases. CDR1 MDHEN and CDR2 SYDVKM come from the germline V gene. The junction had 10 bases not matched to a gene; V was cut back by 7 bases and J by 9 bases. This CDR3 contains 15 residues. The CDR3 protein is CASNPLAGGPGEQFF. DNA for the CDR3: TGTGCCAGCAACCCGCTAGCGGGAGGGCCGGGTGAGCAGTTCTTC.

The rearrangement joins TRBV4-3 to TRBJ2-1, with 8 bases that match TRBD2. Losses at the gene ends were 1 base for V and 2 bases for J; bases not matched to a gene: 1. CDR1 is LGHNA and CDR2 is YSLEER in the germline V gene. The CDR3 contains 15 residues. The CDR3 reads CASSQVSGTYNEQFF. DNA of the CDR3: TGCGCCAGCAGCCAAGTTAGCGGGACCTACAATGAGCAGTTCTTC.

The chain combines TRBV5-6 with TRBJ2-1; TRBD1 matches at 7 bases. In germline, CDR1 is SGHDT, CDR2 YYEEEE. The CDR3 consists of 15 residues. With V trimmed by 1 base and J by 4 bases, 5 bases remained unmatched. CDR3: CASSLTGVVYNEQFF. The CDR3 bases are TGTGCCAGCAGCTTGACAGGGGTAGTTTACAATGAGCAGTTCTTC.

The genes are TRBV5-4 and TRBJ2-1; D gene unclear. Trimming removed 1 base at V and 7 bases at J, with 15 bases between. Germline CDR1 reads SGHNT; CDR2 reads YYREEE (reference sequence). The CDR3 contains 15 residues. Written as DNA, the CDR3 is TGTGCCAGCAGCTTGCAGAACGGGTTAGGAAATGAGCAGTTCTTC. Its protein product is CASSLQNGLGNEQFF.

The chain employs TRBV4-2 and TRBJ2-5; TRBD2 aligns across 8 bases. After removal of 1 base from V and 5 bases from J, the junction contained 9 bases not matched to a gene. CDR3 length: 16 residues. Germline V gene lookup returns CDR1 LGHNA and CDR2 YNFKEQ. The CDR3 bases are TGTGCCAGCAGCCAAGGAGGACTAGCAGGGGTTGAGACCCAGTACTTC. It is translated as CASSQGGLAGVETQYF.

The chain joins TRBV7-3 to TRBJ1-1; D not resolved. This CDR3 is 13 amino acids long. V lost 6 bases and J lost 0, with 8 bases in between. CDR1 SGHTA and CDR2 FQGTGA come from the germline V gene. The CDR3 nucleotides are TGTGCCAGCAGGTATACAATGAACACTGAAGCTTTCTTT. Encoded protein: CASRYTMNTEAFF.